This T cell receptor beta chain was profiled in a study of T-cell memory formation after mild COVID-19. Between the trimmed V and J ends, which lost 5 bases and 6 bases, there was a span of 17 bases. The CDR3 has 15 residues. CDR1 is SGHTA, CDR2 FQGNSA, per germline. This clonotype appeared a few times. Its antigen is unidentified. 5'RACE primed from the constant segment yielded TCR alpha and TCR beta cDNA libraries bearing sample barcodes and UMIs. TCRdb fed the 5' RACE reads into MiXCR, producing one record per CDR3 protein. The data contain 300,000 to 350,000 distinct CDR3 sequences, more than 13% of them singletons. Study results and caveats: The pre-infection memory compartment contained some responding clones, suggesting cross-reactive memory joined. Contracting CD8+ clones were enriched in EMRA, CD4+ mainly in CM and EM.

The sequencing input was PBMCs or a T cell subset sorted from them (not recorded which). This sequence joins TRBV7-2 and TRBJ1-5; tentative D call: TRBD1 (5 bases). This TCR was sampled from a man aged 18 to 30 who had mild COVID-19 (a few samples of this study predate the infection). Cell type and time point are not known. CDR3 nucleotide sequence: TGTGCCAGCAGCCAGAGGCAGGGAGAGGCTCAGCCCCAGCATTTT. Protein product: CASSQRQGEAQPQHF.